The present T cell receptor beta chain was sequenced within a study of blood T cell repertoires in COVID-19. The trim removed 3 bases at V and 4 bases at J, leaving 8 bases unmatched. The germline V gene has CDR1 LNHNV and CDR2 YYDKDF (reference sequence). The CDR3 is 16 residues long. Authors' methods: Amplification from reference gene primers served as the basis for estimated nucleated cell counts. Method: immunoSEQ multiplex PCR; TCRdb's copy keeps in-frame clones and lacks some. Clone size and V and J calls were adopted from that table, with D and trimming inferred from the DNA. Counted here are 100,000 to 150,000 clones, roughly 80% occurring once; the ten biggest clones make up approximately 25%.

The sample consisted of peripheral blood. The rearrangement uses TRBV15 and TRBJ1-2; 10 nucleotides agree with TRBD1. The receptor was isolated from a human donor in a cohort sampled during active COVID-19. As DNA, the CDR3 is TGTGCCACCAGCAGGGACAGGGGGGGTTTCGGCTATGGCTACACCTTC. Its translation is CATSRDRGGFGYGYTF.